Presented here are 32 T cell receptor beta chains from one specimen sequenced in a study of blood T cell repertoires in COVID-19. Clones were read by immunoSEQ multiplex PCR, and TCRdb kept only the in-frame ones, dropping some. The repertoire holds over 200,000 clones, with around 87% as singletons. The sequencing sample was made of peripheral blood. These receptors were collected from a woman between 45 and 60 years old with acute or convalescent COVID-19.

Only one count was recorded for this clone. This chain links TRBV12-5 with TRBJ1-2, with a possible D match to TRBD1 (5 bases). Germline V gives CDR1 LGHNT, CDR2 FRNRAP. The CDR3 is made up of 16 amino acids. Trimming took off 6 bases at V and 0 bases at J, with 17 bases between the two ends. The CDR3 here is CASGGAANFTNYGYTF. Here the CDR3 DNA reads TGTGCTAGTGGAGGGGCGGCGAACTTTACTAACTATGGCTACACCTTC.

This chain uses TRBV28 with TRBJ2-3; TRBD2 matches 9 bases. Germline V gene lookup returns CDR1 MDHEN and CDR2 SYDVKM. Trimming removed 3 bases from V and 4 bases from J; junction bases left unmatched: 8. This CDR3 spans 16 amino acids. The CDR3 sequence: CASSFSPAGGSDTQYF. CDR3 bases: TGTGCCAGCAGTTTTAGCCCAGCGGGAGGTTCAGATACGCAGTATTTT.

This sequence joins TRBV28 and TRBJ2-7; D is possibly TRBD2 (6 bases). The V end was cut by 3 bases, the J end by 0 bases, with 9 bases between. There are 14 residues in the CDR3. Per the germline V gene, CDR1 is MDHEN and CDR2 is SYDVKM. The CDR3 loop is CASSFGGVSYEQYF. CDR3 nucleotide sequence: TGTGCCAGCAGTTTTGGCGGGGTCTCCTACGAGCAGTACTTC.

This sequence joins TRBV12-3 or TRBV12-4 and TRBJ2-1, with a weak D call TRBD2 (6 bases). Trimming pared 10 bases from V and 6 bases from J, leaving 16 bases between. The CDR3 contains 13 residues. The CDR3 reads CATELGGGNEQFF. Written as DNA, the CDR3 is TGTGCCACCGAGTTGGGGGGAGGCAATGAGCAGTTCTTC.

The chain carries TRBV5-8 and TRBJ1-2; D gene ambiguous. Trimming removed 1 base from V and 3 bases from J, with 7 bases in between. The CDR3 sequence is 13 residues long. Germline V lookup: CDR1 SGHTS, CDR2 YDEGEE. CDR3 sequence: CASSLQEHYGYTF. The CDR3 nucleotides read TGTGCCAGCAGCTTGCAGGAACACTATGGCTACACCTTC.

This rearrangement joins TRBV3-1 (or the pseudogene TRBV3-2) to TRBJ2-1; perhaps TRBD1 as D (5 bases). The ends were cut back, 1 base at V and 5 bases at J, with 12 bases in the middle. The CDR3 has 15 amino acids. Germline V gives CDR1 LGHDT, CDR2 YNNKEL (reference sequence). CDR3 in DNA: TGTGCCAGCAGCCAAGTTCCGATCAGGGACAATGAGCAGTTCTTC. It encodes CASSQVPIRDNEQFF.

The chain recombines TRBV12-3 or TRBV12-4 with TRBJ1-1; TRBD1 is a possible D gene (6 bases). The CDR3 runs 13 residues. The V and J ends lost 4 bases and 5 bases respectively, with 11 bases between them. The DNA of the CDR3 is TGTGCCAGCAGTTCCACAGGGCTGACTGAAGCTTTCTTT. The encoded protein is CASSSTGLTEAFF.

V is TRBV18 and J is TRBJ2-1, with D possibly being TRBD2 (5 bases). The germline V gene encodes CDR1 KGHSH and CDR2 LQKENI. With 3 bases removed from V and 8 bases from J, the gap between germline ends came to 14 bases. This CDR3 contains 14 residues. As DNA, the CDR3 is TGTGCCAGCTCACCGGGAGTAAGGGCTGATGAGCAGTTCTTC. Encoded protein: CASSPGVRADEQFF.

This rearrangement joins TRBV11-2 to TRBJ2-3; TRBD2 is a possible D gene (5 bases). This CDR3 region has 13 residues. The germline CDR1 and CDR2 sequences are SGHAT and FQNNGV. V was pared by 5 bases and J by 4 bases, with 10 bases between. The CDR3 DNA reads as TGTGCCAGCAGCCGGACTCCCGCAGATACGCAGTATTTT. Its protein is CASSRTPADTQYF.

The chain carries TRBV5-1 and TRBJ2-1, with D possibly being TRBD1 (8 bases). CDR1 is SGHRS, CDR2 YFSETQ, per germline. The CDR3 covers 15 residues. V lost 2 bases, J lost 9 bases, and 18 bases lay in between. The CDR3 nucleotides read TGCGCCAGCAGCTTACAGGGGGGGACGCATAGTGAGCAGTTCTTC. Its translation: CASSLQGGTHSEQFF.

CDR3 sequence: CASWGSGTWTGELFF. CDR3 in DNA: TGTGCCTCCTGGGGGAGCGGGACGTGGACCGGGGAGCTGTTTTTT. This chain uses TRBV19 with TRBJ2-2, with 7 bases identical to TRBD2. Germline values: CDR1 LNHDA, CDR2 SQIVND (reference sequence). V was clipped by 11 bases and J by 5 bases; unmatched bases: 14. The CDR3 length is 15 residues. The full variable domain, completed using reference TRBV19 and TRBJ2-2, is DGGITQSPKYLFRKEGQNVTLSCEQNLNHDAMYWYRQDPGQGLRLIYYSQIVNDFQKGDIAEGYSVSREKKESFPLTVTSAQKNPTAFYLCASWGSGTWTGELFFGEGSRLTVL.

The chain links TRBV5-5 to TRBJ2-5; 8 bases map to TRBD1. There are 15 residues in the CDR3. Germline loops: CDR1 SGHKS, CDR2 YYEKEE (reference sequence). V trimming: 4 bases; J trimming: 5 bases; junction bases outside the gene matches: 10. As DNA, the CDR3 is TGTGCCAGCAGCATAGGACAGGGCGGCGTGGAGACCCAGTACTTC. It is translated as CASSIGQGGVETQYF.

The J gene is TRBJ1-6, the V gene TRBV12-3 or TRBV12-4; D is possibly TRBD1 (6 bases). Trimming stripped 5 bases from V and 9 bases from J, with 8 bases between. The CDR3 has 12 amino acids. Here the CDR3 reads CASSTGISPLHF. In DNA, the CDR3 is TGTGCCAGCAGTACAGGGATTTCACCCCTCCACTTT.

Only a few counts were recorded for this clone. The CDR3, as DNA: TGCGCCAGCAGCTTAGAGACAGGGTATGCCTACGAGCAGTACTTC. Translation gives CASSLETGYAYEQYF. The rearrangement joins TRBV5-1 to TRBJ2-7; 7 bases agree with TRBD1. The CDR3 is 15 amino acids. J lost 2 bases, V lost 2 bases, and 7 bases had no gene match. Per germline, CDR1 SGHRS and CDR2 YFSETQ.

Note on this clone: Other DNA variants within this sample encode the same CDR3. The gene calls are TRBV7-2 and TRBJ1-3; unclear D gene. CDR1 and CDR2 (germline): SGHTA, FQGNSA. The CDR3 loop spans 13 amino acids. The V end lost 0 bases, the J end lost 4 bases, and 4 bases lay between the germline ends. CDR3 DNA: TGTGCCAGCAGCTTAGCAGCCGGAAACACCATATATTTT. This encodes CASSLAAGNTIYF.

The genes are TRBV7-2 and TRBJ2-2; tentative D call: TRBD1 (5 bases). Germline V CDR1 and CDR2: SGHTA, FQGNSA. V was pared by 5 bases and J by 1 base, with 14 bases between. The CDR3 covers 16 residues. The chain's CDR3 is CASSPQPTGNTGELFF. CDR3 nucleotide sequence: TGTGCCAGCAGCCCCCAACCCACAGGGAACACCGGGGAGCTGTTTTTT.

The chain combines TRBV7-8 with TRBJ2-1; no definite D call. V was cut by 4 bases and J by 3 bases, with 16 bases left in between. The germline gives CDR1 SGHVS, CDR2 FQNEAQ. This CDR3 contains 16 residues. The CDR3 DNA sequence: TGTGCCAGCAGCTCCTCTACGCAAGAGAACTACAATGAGCAGTTCTTC. Protein: CASSSSTQENYNEQFF.

This clone was found once. The V call is TRBV5-1, the J call TRBJ2-5, with 11 bases that match TRBD2. Losses at the gene ends were 3 bases for V and 7 bases for J; bases not matched to a gene: 8. Germline-derived CDR1 and CDR2 are SGHRS and YFSETQ. The length of the CDR3 is 15 residues. CDR3 DNA sequence: TGCGCCAGCAGCTCCCAACTAGCGGGAGACGGGACCCAGTACTTC. Translation gives CASSSQLAGDGTQYF.

The V call is TRBV5-6, the J call TRBJ2-3; TRBD2 matches 8 bases. CDR3 length equals 16 residues. Germline assignment: CDR1 SGHDT and CDR2 YYEEEE. Trimming cost V 1 base and J 1 base; bases outside gene matches: 5. The CDR3 reads CASSLRTSSGTDTQYF. The CDR3 DNA follows: TGTGCCAGCAGCTTGAGGACTAGCTCAGGCACAGATACGCAGTATTTT.

This clone was counted a few times. The rearrangement joins TRBV30 to TRBJ2-1, with D possibly being TRBD1 (6 bases). Trimming pared 2 bases from V and 3 bases from J, leaving 8 bases between. The CDR3 runs to 13 residues. Germline V gives CDR1 GTSNPN, CDR2 SVGIG (reference sequence). CDR3 nucleotides: TGTGCCTGGAGTAAGGACAGCTACAATGAGCAGTTCTTC. Translated, it gives CAWSKDSYNEQFF.

The chain recombines TRBV19 with TRBJ2-7; TRBD2 matches 8 bases. The CDR3 has 15 amino acids. With 5 bases clipped from V and 4 bases from J, the junction kept 10 bases outside the gene matches. Germline V gene sequence: CDR1 LNHDA, CDR2 SQIVND (reference sequence). CDR3 amino acids: CASSSMGSGGYEQYF. CDR3 DNA: TGTGCCAGTAGTTCAATGGGATCGGGGGGGTACGAGCAGTACTTC.

This CDR3 reads CASSGMGQRNPYEQYF. CDR3 nucleotides: TGTGCCAGCAGCGGGATGGGACAGAGGAATCCCTACGAGCAGTACTTC. The rearrangement links TRBV7-9 to TRBJ2-7; 7 positions agree with TRBD1. The CDR3 totals 16 residues. Germline loops: CDR1 SEHNR, CDR2 FQNEAQ (reference sequence). V lost 5 bases, J lost 2 bases, and 12 bases stayed unmatched.

This clone has just one count. The gene calls are TRBV2 and TRBJ2-3; 7 bases fit TRBD2. This CDR3 spans 13 amino acids. Trimming removed 7 bases from V and 6 bases from J; junction bases left unmatched: 7. Germline CDR1 reads SNHLY; CDR2 reads FYNNEI. The chain's CDR3 is CASKEGGPDTQYF. As DNA, the CDR3 is TGTGCCAGCAAAGAGGGAGGGCCGGATACGCAGTATTTT.

This clone was picked up one time. This chain uses TRBV18 with TRBJ1-5; 11 bases agree with TRBD1. Losses at the gene ends were 6 bases for V and 1 base for J; bases not matched to a gene: 11. This CDR3 spans 18 amino acids. Germline assignment: CDR1 KGHSH and CDR2 LQKENI. The CDR3 sequence is CASSPRTGGFVSNQPQHF. The CDR3 DNA is TGTGCCAGCTCCCCCAGGACAGGGGGCTTCGTGAGCAATCAGCCCCAGCATTTT.

The chain carries TRBV10-3 and TRBJ2-1, with a possible D match to TRBD2 (5 bases). This CDR3 is built from 13 residues. From germline, CDR1 is ENHRY and CDR2 SYGVKD. V was shortened by 6 bases and J by 5 bases, with 11 bases between the two germline ends. The CDR3 region is CAIRPAEDNEQFF. DNA for the CDR3: TGTGCCATCAGACCAGCGGAGGACAATGAGCAGTTCTTC.

The V call is TRBV5-1, the J call TRBJ2-1; 11 positions match TRBD1. The germline CDR1 and CDR2 sequences are SGHRS and YFSETQ. V lost 2 bases and J lost 10; bases outside the gene matches: 8. The CDR3 has 15 amino acids. The CDR3, as DNA: TGCGCCAGCAGCTTTCGGGACAGGGGGTTTGAGGAGCAGTTCTTC. Its translation is CASSFRDRGFEEQFF.

The chain uses TRBV7-2 and TRBJ1-6; no clear D. The germline V and J ends were trimmed by 5 bases and 9 bases, with 11 bases remaining between them. Germline V gene lookup returns CDR1 SGHTA and CDR2 FQGNSA. The CDR3 sequence is 13 residues long. The chain's CDR3 is CASSTVGVSPLHF. The CDR3 DNA reads as TGTGCCAGCAGCACAGTCGGGGTTTCACCCCTCCACTTT.

This clone has just a few counts. The rearrangement joins TRBV20-1 to TRBJ1-1; D is possibly TRBD1 (6 bases). With 3 bases removed from V and 1 base from J, the gap between germline ends came to 15 bases. This CDR3 region has 15 residues. Germline V gene sequence: CDR1 DFQATT, CDR2 SNEGSKA (reference sequence). CDR3 DNA: TGCAGTGCTAGTTATCCGGGACACTCGAACACTGAAGCTTTCTTT. This gives the protein CSASYPGHSNTEAFF.

The V gene is TRBV30, the J gene TRBJ1-1, with D maybe TRBD1 (6 bases). CDR3 length equals 15 residues. V lost 2 bases to trimming and J lost 4 bases, with 17 bases between them. Germline V CDR1 and CDR2: GTSNPN, SVGIG (reference sequence). CDR3 sequence (DNA): TGTGCCTGGAGTACTCCCCACAGGGACGGCACTGAAGCTTTCTTT. Translated: CAWSTPHRDGTEAFF.

The chain uses TRBV2 and TRBJ2-6, with 12 bases lining up with TRBD2. The trim removed 8 bases at V and 5 bases at J, leaving 1 base unmatched. The germline V gene has CDR1 SNHLY and CDR2 FYNNEI. The CDR3 is 14 amino acids. The CDR3 DNA is TGTGCCAGCGGGACTAGCGGGTGGGCCAACGTCCTGACTTTC. It encodes CASGTSGWANVLTF. Using reference TRBV2 and TRBJ2-6 for the parts outside the CDR3, the full variable domain is EPEVTQTPSHQVTQMGQEVILRCVPISNHLYFYWYRQILGQKVEFLVSFYNNEISEKSEIFDDQFSVERPDGSNFTLKIRSTKLEDSAMYFCASGTSGWANVLTFGAGSRLTVL.

The chain recombines TRBV9 with TRBJ1-4; TRBD1 agrees at 11 bases. The germline CDR1 and CDR2 sequences are SGDLS and YYNGEE. The CDR3 is 15 amino acids. V lost 2 bases and J lost 8; bases outside the gene matches: 5. CDR3 DNA: TGTGCCAGCAGCGTCTCCGGGACAGGGGGAGAAAAACTGTTTTTT. Its translation is CASSVSGTGGEKLFF.

The chain combines TRBV28 with TRBJ1-5; D unclear. The CDR3 is made up of 15 amino acids. CDR1 and CDR2 (germline): MDHEN, SYDVKM. The V gene lost 5 bases and the J gene lost 3 bases, with 14 bases spanning the gap. The CDR3 loop reads CASSQLGGVNQPQHF. In DNA, the CDR3 is TGTGCCAGCAGTCAGTTAGGAGGTGTCAATCAGCCCCAGCATTTT.